The T cell receptor beta chain described here comes from a study of T-cell memory formation after mild COVID-19. Germline V lookup: CDR1 SGHDN, CDR2 FVKESK. The CDR3 has 18 amino acids. The ends lost 9 bases at V and 7 bases at J; junction bases unmatched: 20. This clonotype occurred many times. Using its own MiXCR run on the 5' RACE reads, TCRdb lists one record per CDR3 protein. Among 550,000 to 600,000 distinct CDR3 sequences listed, roughly 21% were seen once. The material sequenced was PBMCs or a T cell subset sorted from them (not recorded which). The chain is built from TRBV14 and TRBJ2-2, with 10 positions matching TRBD1. The sequence came from an adult woman who had mild COVID-19 (a few samples of this study predate the infection). Cell type and time point are not known. The CDR3 DNA is TGTGCCAGGCCGACCTTTGACAGGGGGCAAGATGATGGCGGGGAGCTGTTTTTT. Amino acids: CARPTFDRGQDDGGELFF.